The 21 T cell receptor beta chains listed next were all sequenced from one sample in a study of blood T cell repertoires in COVID-19. The assay was immunoSEQ multiplex PCR, and TCRdb's table has in-frame clones only and misses some. The table shows under 200,000 clones, with about 86% occurring only once. Input material: peripheral blood. The receptors were sampled from a man aged 50-60 years with active or convalescent COVID-19.

The V call is TRBV10-3, the J call TRBJ2-1, with 9 bases fitting TRBD2. V lost 6 bases, J lost 7 bases, and 10 bases stayed unmatched. CDR3 length equals 15 residues. CDR1 and CDR2 (germline): ENHRY, SYGVKD. Written as DNA, the CDR3 is TGTGCCATCAGAGCGAATAGCGGGGGAGTTAATGAGCAGTTCTTC. Amino acids: CAIRANSGGVNEQFF.

CDR3 in amino acids: CASSDRALNNEQFF. The DNA for the CDR3 is TGTGCCAGCAGTGACAGGGCGTTGAACAATGAGCAGTTCTTC. V usage is TRBV6-1 and J usage is TRBJ2-1; D is possibly TRBD1 (5 bases). CDR3 size: 14 residues. In germline, CDR1 is MNHNS, CDR2 SASEGT. Trimming took 3 bases from V and 5 from J, leaving 11 bases between them.

The rearrangement links TRBV6-5 to TRBJ1-1; D is possibly TRBD1 (5 bases). V lost 5 bases to trimming and J lost 1 base, with 8 bases between them. Germline CDR1 and CDR2: MNHEY and SVGAGI. The CDR3 sequence is 13 residues long. CDR3 DNA: TGTGCCAGCAGTACCACAGGGAACACTGAAGCTTTCTTT. Encoded protein: CASSTTGNTEAFF.

This sequence joins TRBV5-4 and TRBJ2-7; 8 nucleotides agree with TRBD2. Trimming took 3 bases from V and 4 from J; bases not matched to a gene: 6. Germline V gene lookup returns CDR1 SGHNT and CDR2 YYREEE (reference sequence). The CDR3 totals 14 residues. CDR3 protein: CASSSAGAAYEQYF. Here the CDR3 DNA reads TGTGCCAGCAGCTCAGCGGGAGCAGCGTACGAGCAGTACTTC.

This chain connects TRBV18 to TRBJ1-2, with D hard to call. CDR3 length: 16 residues. Germline CDR1 and CDR2: KGHSH and LQKENI. V dropped 2 bases and J dropped 2 bases, with 15 bases sitting between them. CDR3 nucleotides: TGTGCCAGCTCACCAATGGGGTCCGGGGTCAACTATGGCTACACCTTC. Encoded protein: CASSPMGSGVNYGYTF.

The chain couples TRBV30 to TRBJ1-4; D possibly corresponds to TRBD1 (5 bases). The germline gives CDR1 GTSNPN, CDR2 SVGIG (reference sequence). The CDR3 consists of 15 residues. With 3 bases removed from V and 0 bases from J, the gap between germline ends came to 11 bases. CDR3 protein: CAWRGLGTTNEKLFF. The CDR3 bases are TGTGCCTGGAGGGGGCTGGGAACAACTAATGAAAAACTGTTTTTT.

The chain joins TRBV18 to TRBJ1-1, with unresolved D. CDR1 is KGHSH, CDR2 LQKENI, per germline. The CDR3 has 12 residues. V lost 5 bases, J lost 1 base, and 5 bases lay in between. CDR3 protein: CASSTANTEAFF. The CDR3 DNA sequence: TGTGCCAGCTCAACAGCGAACACTGAAGCTTTCTTT.

The sample holds one count of this clone. The chain carries TRBV12-5 and TRBJ1-2; 7 bases map to TRBD1. The CDR3 consists of 16 residues. The J segment lost 4 bases and the V segment lost 3 bases, leaving 11 bases of the junction unmatched. In germline, CDR1 is LGHNT, CDR2 FRNRAP. In DNA form, the CDR3 reads TGTGCTAGTGGTTTCCACGACAGGGAACGGGTCTATGGCTACACCTTC. Translated: CASGFHDRERVYGYTF.

The chain joins TRBV24-1 to TRBJ1-1, with 10 bases lining up with TRBD1. Germline V gene sequence: CDR1 KGHDR, CDR2 SFDVKD. This CDR3 spans 15 amino acids. Trimming removed 4 bases from V and 5 bases from J; junction bases left unmatched: 6. The CDR3 loop reads CATSDSGQGRTEAFF. The CDR3 bases are TGTGCCACCAGTGACTCGGGACAGGGGAGGACTGAAGCTTTCTTT.

The chain links TRBV4-3 to TRBJ1-1; a weak D match, TRBD1 (6 bases). Trimming removed 3 bases at V and 8 bases at J, with 13 bases between. CDR1 and CDR2 from the germline V gene are LGHNA and YSLEER. The CDR3 contains 13 residues. CDR3 nucleotide sequence: TGCGCCAGCAGCCACAGAACAGGGCTCGAAGCTTTCTTT. Amino acid sequence: CASSHRTGLEAFF.

V and J are TRBV6-5 and TRBJ1-5, with D perhaps matching TRBD1 (5 bases). The CDR3 totals 13 residues. The V gene lost 6 bases and the J gene lost 4 bases, with 10 bases spanning the gap. Per the germline V gene, CDR1 is MNHEY and CDR2 is SVGAGI. CDR3 amino acids: CASRAGINQPQHF. DNA of the CDR3: TGTGCCAGCAGGGCAGGGATAAATCAGCCCCAGCATTTT.

The CDR3 loop reads CASSPLGLAGGTTQYF. The DNA for the CDR3 is TGTGCCAGCAGCCCCCTGGGACTAGCGGGAGGCACTACGCAGTATTTT. The genes are TRBV7-2 and TRBJ2-3; 15 bases fit TRBD2. The junction had 8 bases not matched to a gene; V was cut back by 5 bases and J by 8 bases. The CDR3 totals 16 residues. CDR1 is SGHTA, CDR2 FQGNSA, per germline.

The chain recombines TRBV3-1 (or the pseudogene TRBV3-2) with TRBJ1-4; D is possibly TRBD1 (6 bases). V was shortened by 0 bases and J by 6 bases, with 14 bases between the two germline ends. Looked up from germline, CDR1 is LGHDT and CDR2 is YNNKEL (reference sequence). This CDR3 has 16 amino acids. The CDR3 bases are TGTGCCAGCAGCCAAGATCTTGCAGGGGATCATGAAAAACTGTTTTTT. Protein product: CASSQDLAGDHEKLFF.

V is TRBV27 and J is TRBJ1-1; the D gene is possibly TRBD1 (6 bases). This CDR3 has 11 residues. Germline CDR1 is MNHEY and CDR2 is SMNVEV (reference sequence). V was cut by 9 bases and J by 4 bases, with 9 bases left in between. CDR3 sequence reads: CASQGFTEAFF. In nucleotides, the CDR3 is TGTGCCAGTCAGGGGTTCACTGAAGCTTTCTTT.

This sequence joins TRBV19 and TRBJ1-4, with 10 bases that match TRBD1. Germline V gene lookup returns CDR1 LNHDA and CDR2 SQIVND (reference sequence). This CDR3 contains 14 residues. Trimming removed 4 bases from V and 7 bases from J; junction bases left unmatched: 3. The CDR3 here is CASSTTGGFEKLFF. CDR3 DNA: TGTGCCAGTAGTACGACAGGGGGCTTTGAAAAACTGTTTTTT.

The chain joins TRBV12-3 or TRBV12-4 to TRBJ2-7, with D uncertain. The CDR3 is 12 amino acids. Trimming shortened V by 6 bases and J by 7 bases, and 13 bases separated the two germline ends. The CDR3 is CASRSFDKEQYF. As DNA, the CDR3 is TGTGCCAGCAGGAGCTTTGATAAAGAGCAGTACTTC.

The V gene is TRBV12-5, the J gene TRBJ2-7; TRBD2 might be the D (6 bases). V shed 8 bases and J shed 3 bases, with 17 bases lying between them. The CDR3 length is 14 residues. Germline CDR1 and CDR2: LGHNT and FRNRAP. The DNA for the CDR3 is TGTGCTAGTCTGTCCGGGGGACTCTACTACGAGCAGTACTTC. This sequence encodes CASLSGGLYYEQYF.

The rearrangement links TRBV14 to TRBJ1-4, with D maybe TRBD1 (5 bases). The CDR3 has 14 residues. Germline values: CDR1 SGHDN, CDR2 FVKESK. V was pared by 4 bases and J by 8 bases, with 14 bases between. The CDR3 here is CASSLRDFEEKLFF. The DNA of the CDR3 is TGTGCCAGCAGCCTGCGGGACTTTGAGGAAAAACTGTTTTTT. The full variable domain, completed using reference TRBV14 and TRBJ1-4, is EAGVTQFPSHSVIEKGQTVTLRCDPISGHDNLYWYRRVMGKEIKFLLHFVKESKQDESGMPNNRFLAERTGGTYSTLKVQPAELEDSGVYFCASSLRDFEEKLFFGSGTQLSVL.

The chain carries TRBV4-2 and TRBJ2-5; 8 nucleotides match TRBD2. The CDR3 loop spans 16 amino acids. Per germline, CDR1 LGHNA and CDR2 YNFKEQ. V was clipped by 0 bases and J by 3 bases; unmatched bases: 6. CDR3 protein: CASSQDSGLAEETQYF. The DNA for the CDR3 is TGTGCCAGCAGCCAAGACTCAGGACTAGCCGAAGAGACCCAGTACTTC.

The V call is TRBV4-1, the J call TRBJ2-2; 7 nucleotides agree with TRBD1. The CDR3 is made up of 17 amino acids. Germline V lookup: CDR1 MGHRA, CDR2 YSYEKL. The J segment lost 6 bases and the V segment lost 4 bases, leaving 14 bases of the junction unmatched. The CDR3: CASSLRGTDHPAGELFF. CDR3 bases: TGCGCCAGCAGCCTGCGAGGGACAGACCATCCTGCCGGGGAGCTGTTTTTT.

The chain joins TRBV6-4 to TRBJ1-2, with D maybe TRBD1 (6 bases). Per germline, CDR1 MRHNA and CDR2 SNTAGT. The CDR3 is 13 amino acids. Trimming took 5 bases from V and 7 from J, leaving 14 bases between them. The CDR3 bases are TGTGCCAGCAGTAAAAACCCCAGGGGTGGCTACACCTTC. This encodes CASSKNPRGGYTF.